The next 23 T cell receptor beta chains were all read from a single sample in a study of CD8 T cells in ankylosing spondylitis. One entry per CDR3 protein, called by TCRdb with MiXCR from the 5' RACE reads. Found here are about 360,000 distinct CDR3 sequences, around 20% of them singletons; the top ten hold about an eighth. The specimen sequenced was blood, either unsorted or a sorted T cell fraction (not recorded which). The receptors derive from a male donor with ankylosing spondylitis or in good health (not recorded which).

The V and J genes are TRBV24-1 and TRBJ2-1; tentative D call: TRBD1 (5 bases). Germline values: CDR1 KGHDR, CDR2 SFDVKD. Trimming pared 10 bases from V and 0 bases from J, leaving 15 bases between. The CDR3 spans 15 residues. DNA for the CDR3: TGTGCCACTCAAAAGGGGCCCAGCTCCTACAATGAGCAGTTCTTC. Its protein product is CATQKGPSSYNEQFF.

In this sample, this clonotype turned up a few times. This rearrangement joins TRBV29-1 to TRBJ2-4, with 8 positions matching TRBD2. V trimming: 1 base; J trimming: 2 bases; junction bases outside the gene matches: 16. This CDR3 is built from 19 residues. Germline-derived CDR1 and CDR2 are SQVTM and ANQGSEA. CDR3 in amino acids: CSVEGFSTGGGAPKNIQYF. In nucleotides, the CDR3 is TGCAGCGTTGAAGGTTTCTCAACGGGGGGGGGCGCGCCCAAAAACATTCAGTACTTC.

The chain couples TRBV6-1 to TRBJ2-2; 9 nucleotides line up with TRBD1. CDR3 length equals 15 residues. Germline CDR1 and CDR2: MNHNS and SASEGT. The junction had 9 bases not matched to a gene; V was cut back by 7 bases and J by 6 bases. For the CDR3, the DNA is TGTGCCAGCACCTCCGGGACAGGGTCGGCCGGGGAGCTGTTTTTT. Encoded protein: CASTSGTGSAGELFF.

The sample holds a few counts of this clonotype. The genes are TRBV3-1 and TRBJ2-5, with 8 positions matching TRBD2. With V trimmed by 4 bases and J by 5 bases, 9 bases remained unmatched. Germline values: CDR1 LGHDT, CDR2 YNNKEL (reference sequence). There are 15 residues in the CDR3. CDR3 region: CASSPPYGGRETQYF. For the CDR3, the DNA is TGTGCCAGCAGCCCACCATATGGCGGGAGGGAGACCCAGTACTTC.

The genes are TRBV4-1 and TRBJ2-7; the D is unclear. Trimming removed 4 bases from V and 5 bases from J, with 21 bases in between. Germline V gene lookup returns CDR1 MGHRA and CDR2 YSYEKL. The CDR3 consists of 16 residues. CDR3 nucleotide sequence: TGCGCCAGCAGCCCCGTCTCGGGTCGTGCCCCCCACGAGCAGTACTTC. This gives the protein CASSPVSGRAPHEQYF.

This clonotype was picked up a small number of times. This rearrangement joins TRBV10-3 to TRBJ2-3; weak D call: TRBD2 (5 bases). CDR3 length equals 18 residues. The V end was cut by 4 bases, the J end by 2 bases, with 22 bases between. The germline V gene has CDR1 ENHRY and CDR2 SYGVKD. The CDR3 loop is CAISVSDASGPTTDTQYF. As DNA, the CDR3 is TGTGCCATCAGTGTTTCCGACGCAAGCGGCCCGACCACAGATACGCAGTATTTT.

This clonotype was observed a handful of times. This chain uses TRBV28 with TRBJ2-3; 7 bases map to TRBD1. Trimming at V came to 5 bases and at J to 0 bases, leaving 5 bases not matched to a gene. The CDR3 runs to 15 residues. Germline loops: CDR1 MDHEN, CDR2 SYDVKM. The CDR3 is CASSPWDRSTDTQYF. CDR3 in DNA: TGTGCCAGCAGTCCTTGGGACAGAAGCACAGATACGCAGTATTTT.

This clonotype has more than one count but fewer than ten. The rearrangement uses TRBV4-1 and TRBJ2-1; TRBD2 matches at 14 bases. In germline, CDR1 is MGHRA, CDR2 YSYEKL. CDR3 length: 18 residues. The V and J ends lost 3 bases and 7 bases, in that order; junction bases with no gene match: 11. CDR3 DNA sequence: TGCGCCAGCAGCCAGGAAGGGACTAGCGGGGGCAGGGGGAATGAGCAGTTCTTC. Protein sequence: CASSQEGTSGGRGNEQFF.

This clonotype has a handful of counts. V is TRBV6-2 or TRBV6-3 and J is TRBJ2-7; possible D gene TRBD1, 6 bases. Germline V gene lookup returns CDR1 MNHEY and CDR2 SVGEGT. This CDR3 contains 15 residues. Trimming shortened V by 0 bases and J by 3 bases, and 12 bases separated the two germline ends. The CDR3 loop reads CASSYSQGKDYEQYF. DNA for the CDR3: TGTGCCAGCAGTTACTCGCAGGGGAAGGACTACGAGCAGTACTTC.

This clonotype was picked up a small number of times. The chain links TRBV9 to TRBJ2-7; D is possibly TRBD2 (6 bases). Germline assignment: CDR1 SGDLS and CDR2 YYNGEE. The CDR3 extends over 14 amino acids. Trimming pared 2 bases from V and 3 bases from J, leaving 12 bases between. The CDR3 region has the DNA TGTGCCAGCAGCGTCTCGGGGGATGGCTACGAGCAGTACTTC. The encoded protein is CASSVSGDGYEQYF.

This clonotype appeared many times. The V call is TRBV29-1, the J call TRBJ1-1, with D possibly TRBD1 on 5 matching bases. The germline gives CDR1 SQVTM, CDR2 ANQGSEA. Trimming shortened V by 2 bases and J by 4 bases, and 20 bases separated the two germline ends. The CDR3 totals 16 residues. This chain's CDR3 is CSVEHGRGGGSTEAFF. The CDR3 coding sequence is TGCAGCGTTGAACACGGGAGGGGTGGCGGGAGCACTGAAGCTTTCTTT.

The genes are TRBV29-1 and TRBJ2-3; D gene ambiguous. The CDR3 covers 15 residues. Germline CDR1 reads SQVTM; CDR2 reads ANQGSEA. The V end lost 6 bases, the J end lost 5 bases, and 21 bases lay between the germline ends. DNA of the CDR3: TGCAGCGTCGAACCACAAGAAAGCTACGAAGATACGCAGTATTTT. It is translated as CSVEPQESYEDTQYF.

The table lists this clonotype with a few counts. The CDR3 spells CASSAPSSYEQYF. The CDR3 DNA follows: TGTGCCAGCAGTGCTCCCAGCTCCTACGAGCAGTACTTC. The rearrangement joins TRBV28 to TRBJ2-7; D uncertain. Trimming removed 5 bases from V and 0 bases from J, with 8 bases in between. CDR1 is MDHEN and CDR2 is SYDVKM in the germline V gene. This CDR3 is built from 13 residues. Variable domain in full (rest from reference TRBV28 and TRBJ2-7): DVKVTQSSRYLVKRTGEKVFLECVQDMDHENMFWYRQDPGLGLRLIYFSYDVKMKEKGDIPEGYSVSREKKERFSLILESASTNQTSMYLCASSAPSSYEQYFGPGTRLTVT.

This clonotype appeared a few times. CDR3 sequence reads: CASSYGGQAGQYF. Here the CDR3 DNA reads TGTGCCAGCAGCTACGGGGGACAGGCCGGGCAGTATTTT. This rearrangement joins TRBV13 to TRBJ2-3; 8 nucleotides align to TRBD1. V was pared by 4 bases and J by 11 bases, with 8 bases of the junction left unmatched. This CDR3 is built from 13 residues. The germline V gene encodes CDR1 PRHDT and CDR2 FYEKMQ (reference sequence).

This clonotype was seen more than once but under ten times. The chain links TRBV30 to TRBJ2-7; no reliable D call. With 0 bases removed from V and 3 bases from J, the gap between germline ends came to 3 bases. The CDR3 extends over 11 amino acids. CDR1 is GTSNPN, CDR2 SVGIG, per germline (reference sequence). The CDR3 loop reads CAWSVNYEQYF. The CDR3 region has the DNA TGTGCCTGGAGTGTAAACTACGAGCAGTACTTC. Based on the CDR3 plus reference TRBV30 and TRBJ2-7, the full variable domain is SQTIHQWPATLVQPVGSPLSLECTVEGTSNPNLYWYRQAAGRGLQLLFYSVGIGQISSEVPQNLSASRPQDRQFILSSKKLLLSDSGFYLCAWSVNYEQYFGPGTRLTVT.

The CDR3 region has the DNA TGTGCCAGCAGCTTAGCGCAGTCGCACTACGAGCAGTACTTC. Encoded protein: CASSLAQSHYEQYF. The rearrangement joins TRBV7-9 to TRBJ2-7; D remains unclear. The CDR3 has 14 residues. The V gene lost 0 bases and the J gene lost 3 bases, with 9 bases spanning the gap. Germline V gene sequence: CDR1 SEHNR, CDR2 FQNEAQ (reference sequence).

This clonotype was found a few times. This chain links TRBV19 with TRBJ1-5, with a weak D call TRBD1 (6 bases). Germline V gives CDR1 LNHDA, CDR2 SQIVND (reference sequence). The length of the CDR3 is 15 residues. The V gene lost 7 bases and the J gene lost 0 bases, with 13 bases spanning the gap. The CDR3 sequence: CASTWGTSSNQPQHF. The CDR3 bases are TGTGCCAGTACCTGGGGGACAAGTAGCAATCAGCCCCAGCATTTT.

The CDR3 nucleotides are TGTGCCAGCAGTTTAAGCCCCCGGGACAGCAATGAGCAGTTCTTC. Protein product: CASSLSPRDSNEQFF. This sequence joins TRBV12-3 or TRBV12-4 and TRBJ2-1; 7 nucleotides match TRBD1. V shed 2 bases, J shed 6 bases, and the junction held 7 bases outside the gene matches. This CDR3 region has 15 residues.

This clonotype was counted only a few times. V gene TRBV28 combines with J gene TRBJ2-1; 9 bases map to TRBD1. J was trimmed by 8 bases and V by 4 bases; bases with no gene match: 6. The CDR3 totals 14 residues. The germline V gene encodes CDR1 MDHEN and CDR2 SYDVKM. CDR3 in DNA: TGTGCCAGCAGTTCATTACAGGGGGCGGATGAGCAGTTCTTC. This sequence encodes CASSSLQGADEQFF.

The rearrangement joins TRBV5-1 to TRBJ2-1; D is possibly TRBD1 (5 bases). Trimming removed 1 base from V and 3 bases from J, with 11 bases in between. The CDR3 has 15 residues. CDR1 and CDR2 (germline): SGHRS, YFSETQ. The CDR3 reads CASSLFGAVYNEQFF. CDR3 coding DNA: TGCGCCAGCAGCTTGTTTGGGGCGGTCTACAATGAGCAGTTCTTC.

The chain combines TRBV2 with TRBJ2-3; D might be TRBD2 (6 bases). The CDR3 is made up of 16 amino acids. The V gene lost 2 bases and the J gene lost 4 bases, with 16 bases spanning the gap. Germline V lookup: CDR1 SNHLY, CDR2 FYNNEI. As DNA, the CDR3 is TGTGCCAGCAGTGAAATCCCCCTCGGGAGTTCAGATACGCAGTATTTT. Its protein product is CASSEIPLGSSDTQYF.

This clonotype was seen at least ten times. CDR3 bases: TGCAGCGGAAGGGGGACAGACCATGAGCAGTTCTTC. Protein: CSGRGTDHEQFF. The rearrangement joins TRBV29-1 to TRBJ2-1; 7 bases line up with TRBD1. The length of the CDR3 is 12 residues. Germline V gene lookup returns CDR1 SQVTM and CDR2 ANQGSEA. V was pared by 7 bases and J by 8 bases, with 8 bases of the junction left unmatched.

This clonotype has more than one count but fewer than ten. This rearrangement joins TRBV7-9 to TRBJ1-2; D is perhaps TRBD1 (5 bases). V was trimmed by 6 bases and J by 6 bases, leaving 17 bases between them. Germline loops: CDR1 SEHNR, CDR2 FQNEAQ (reference sequence). CDR3 length equals 14 residues. DNA of the CDR3: TGTGCCAGCAGAGACAGTAGAGGAGCTGATGGCTACACCTTC. Protein product: CASRDSRGADGYTF.